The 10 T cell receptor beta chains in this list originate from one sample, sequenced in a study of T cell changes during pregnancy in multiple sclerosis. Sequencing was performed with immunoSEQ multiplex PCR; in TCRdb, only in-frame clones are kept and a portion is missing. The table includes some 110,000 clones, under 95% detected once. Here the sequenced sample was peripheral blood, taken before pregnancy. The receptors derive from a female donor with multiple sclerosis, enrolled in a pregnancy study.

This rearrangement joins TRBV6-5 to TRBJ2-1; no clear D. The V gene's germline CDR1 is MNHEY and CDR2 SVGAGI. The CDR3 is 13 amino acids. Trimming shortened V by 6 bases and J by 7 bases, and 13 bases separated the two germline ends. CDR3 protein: CASRFHSENEQFF. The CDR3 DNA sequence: TGTGCCAGCAGGTTTCACTCGGAGAATGAGCAGTTCTTC.

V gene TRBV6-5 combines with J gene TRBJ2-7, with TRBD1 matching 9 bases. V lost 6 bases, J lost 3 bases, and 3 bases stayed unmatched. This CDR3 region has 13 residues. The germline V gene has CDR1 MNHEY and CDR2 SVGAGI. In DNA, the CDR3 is TGTGCCAGCAGGACAGGGGGAGGCTACGAGCAGTACTTC. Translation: CASRTGGGYEQYF.

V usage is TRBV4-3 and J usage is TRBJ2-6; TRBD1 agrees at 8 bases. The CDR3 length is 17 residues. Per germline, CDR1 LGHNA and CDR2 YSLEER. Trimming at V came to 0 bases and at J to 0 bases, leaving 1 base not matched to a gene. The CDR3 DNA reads TGCGCCAGCAGCCAAGATGACAGGGGCTCTGGGGCCAACGTCCTGACTTTC. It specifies CASSQDDRGSGANVLTF.

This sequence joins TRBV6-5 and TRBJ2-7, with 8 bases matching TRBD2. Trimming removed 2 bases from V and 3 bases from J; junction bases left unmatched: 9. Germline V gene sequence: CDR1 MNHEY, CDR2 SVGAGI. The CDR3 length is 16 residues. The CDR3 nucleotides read TGTGCCAGCAGTTACGACACTAGCGGAGGGGGCTACGAGCAGTACTTC. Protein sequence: CASSYDTSGGGYEQYF.

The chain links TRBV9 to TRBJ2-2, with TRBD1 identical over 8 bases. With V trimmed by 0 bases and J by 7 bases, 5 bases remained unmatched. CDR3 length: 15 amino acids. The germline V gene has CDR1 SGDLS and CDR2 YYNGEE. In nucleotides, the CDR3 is TGTGCCAGCAGCGTAGAGGCAGGGGGCGTCGGGGAGCTGTTTTTT. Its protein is CASSVEAGGVGELFF.

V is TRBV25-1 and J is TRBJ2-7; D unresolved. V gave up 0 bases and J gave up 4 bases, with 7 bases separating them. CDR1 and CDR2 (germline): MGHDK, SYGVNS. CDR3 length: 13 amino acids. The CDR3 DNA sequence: TGTGCCAGCAGTGAATATAACAGTTACGAGCAGTACTTC. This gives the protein CASSEYNSYEQYF.

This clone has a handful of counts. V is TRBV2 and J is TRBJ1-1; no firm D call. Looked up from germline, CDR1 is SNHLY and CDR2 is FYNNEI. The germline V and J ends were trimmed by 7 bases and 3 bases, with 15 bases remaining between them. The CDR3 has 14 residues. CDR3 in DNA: TGTGCCAGCACCAGGAAGGAGGTAGACACTGAAGCTTTCTTT. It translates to CASTRKEVDTEAFF.

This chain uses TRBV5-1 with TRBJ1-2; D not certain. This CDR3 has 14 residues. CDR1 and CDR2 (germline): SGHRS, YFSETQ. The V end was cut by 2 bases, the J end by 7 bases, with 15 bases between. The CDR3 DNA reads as TGCGCCAGCAGCTTCGAGGGATTCATTGGTGGCTACACCTTC. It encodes CASSFEGFIGGYTF.

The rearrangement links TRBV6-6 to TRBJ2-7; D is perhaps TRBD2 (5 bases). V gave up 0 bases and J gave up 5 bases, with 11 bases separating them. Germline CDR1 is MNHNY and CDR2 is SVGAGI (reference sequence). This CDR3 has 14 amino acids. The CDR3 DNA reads TGTGCCAGCAGTTACTCGGGTGGTAGCGACGAGCAGTACTTC. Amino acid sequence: CASSYSGGSDEQYF.

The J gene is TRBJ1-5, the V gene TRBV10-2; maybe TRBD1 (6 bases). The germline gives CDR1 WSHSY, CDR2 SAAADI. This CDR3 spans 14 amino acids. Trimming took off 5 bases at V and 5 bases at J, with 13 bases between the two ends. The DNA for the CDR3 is TGCGCCAGCAGTTTACGGCAGGGGTATCAGCCCCAGCATTTT. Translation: CASSLRQGYQPQHF.